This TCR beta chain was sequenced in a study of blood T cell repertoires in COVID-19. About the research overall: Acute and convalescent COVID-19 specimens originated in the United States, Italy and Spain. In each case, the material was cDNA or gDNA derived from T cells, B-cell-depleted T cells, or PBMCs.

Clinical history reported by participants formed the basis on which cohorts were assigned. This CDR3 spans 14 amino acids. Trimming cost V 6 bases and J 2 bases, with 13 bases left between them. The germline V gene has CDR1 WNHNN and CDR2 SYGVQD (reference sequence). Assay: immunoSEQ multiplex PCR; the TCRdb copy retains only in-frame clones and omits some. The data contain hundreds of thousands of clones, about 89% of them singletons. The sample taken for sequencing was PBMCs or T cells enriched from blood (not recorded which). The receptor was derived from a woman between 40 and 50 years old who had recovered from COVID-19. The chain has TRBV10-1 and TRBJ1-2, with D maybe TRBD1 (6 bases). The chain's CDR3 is CASRVQGRNYGYTF. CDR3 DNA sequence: TGCGCCAGCAGAGTACAGGGTCGGAACTATGGCTACACCTTC.